The rows below give T cell receptor beta chains drawn from one sample of a study of T-cell reconstitution after alpha-beta-depleted transplantation in children. One entry per CDR3 protein results from TCRdb running MiXCR on the PCR reads. The table lists approximately 230,000 distinct CDR3 sequences, approximately 24% of them singletons. Sequencing was performed on PBMCs, mostly from graft donor cells, taken 360 days after TCRalphabeta/CD19-depleted stem cell transplant. The receptor set was obtained from a female patient aged 2-15 years who had a stem cell transplant for congenital amegakaryocytic thrombocytopenia, so the T cells may come from the graft donor. Both conserved end residues are part of each CDR3. Fields, in order: D gene, clone size, CDR3 length, J gene, V gene, CDR3 protein, CDR3 DNA. The D gene is left open where the match is weak. A clone size is listed for some rows: how often the clone was seen (once, few, many), or a class if it is expanded.

NA | few | 16 | TRBJ2-7 | TRBV7-9 | CASSTSEGLPFYEQYF | TGTGCCAGCAGCACTTCGGAGGGATTACCTTTCTACGAGCAGTACTTC
NA | once | 11 | TRBJ2-1 | TRBV20-1 | CSASAHNEQFF | TGCAGTGCTAGTGCCCACAATGAGCAGTTCTTC
TRBD2 | NA | 14 | TRBJ2-1 | TRBV4-3 | CASSHSGGWNEQFF | TGCGCCAGCAGCCATAGCGGGGGGTGGAATGAGCAGTTCTTC
NA | NA | 13 | TRBJ2-5 | TRBV10-3 | CAISDRSKETQYF | TGTGCCATCAGTGACCGCAGTAAAGAGACCCAGTACTTC
NA | few | 17 | TRBJ2-1 | TRBV12-3/TRBV12-4 | CASSFRWIGLAETEQFF | TGTGCCAGCAGTTTTCGATGGATTGGGTTGGCAGAGACTGAGCAGTTCTTC
NA | NA | 14 | TRBJ1-1 | TRBV29-1 | CSASLVRVDTEAFF | TGCAGCGCCTCACTCGTCCGGGTAGACACTGAAGCTTTCTTT
NA | NA | 18 | TRBJ2-7 | TRBV6-5 | CASSYTGPGPTNSYEQYF | TGTGCCAGCAGTTACACTGGGCCCGGACCGACCAACTCCTACGAGCAGTACTTC
NA | few | 17 | TRBJ1-5 | TRBV2 | CASSYRAPGFRNQPQHF | TGTGCCAGCAGCTACCGGGCCCCAGGGTTCAGAAATCAGCCCCAGCATTTT
NA | many | 14 | TRBJ2-1 | TRBV15 | CATSRVSDNNEQFF | TGTGCCACCAGCAGAGTTAGCGACAACAATGAGCAGTTCTTC
NA | few | 15 | TRBJ2-3 | TRBV5-4 | CASSAYSPNTDTQYF | TGTGCCAGCAGCGCCTACTCACCTAACACAGATACGCAGTATTTT
NA | NA | 16 | TRBJ2-2 | TRBV5-1 | CASSFAEGGNTGELFF | TGCGCCAGCAGCTTCGCCGAGGGGGGCAACACCGGGGAGCTGTTTTTT
TRBD1 | NA | 16 | TRBJ1-4 | TRBV29-1 | CSPRTGEPPTNEKLFF | TGCAGCCCCCGGACAGGGGAGCCGCCAACTAATGAAAAACTGTTTTTT
NA | NA | 12 | TRBJ1-3 | TRBV28 | CASTMGVNIIYF | TGTGCCAGCACCATGGGAGTAAACATCATATATTTT
NA | NA | 14 | TRBJ2-3 | TRBV29-1 | CSVEDVRVADTQYF | TGCAGCGTTGAAGATGTGCGGGTTGCAGATACGCAGTATTTT
TRBD2 | NA | 14 | TRBJ2-5 | TRBV20-1 | CSARKAGVVETQYF | TGCAGTGCTAGAAAGGCGGGAGTTGTAGAGACCCAGTACTTC
NA | once | 13 | TRBJ2-7 | TRBV20-1 | CSARDTGPYEQYF | TGCAGTGCTAGAGATACAGGGCCCTACGAGCAGTACTTC
TRBD2 | NA | 17 | TRBJ2-3 | TRBV4-3 | CASSQAGTRLYTDTQYF | TGCGCCAGCAGCCAAGCTGGGACTAGATTATACACAGATACGCAGTATTTT
NA | NA | 13 | TRBJ1-1 | TRBV12-3/TRBV12-4 | CASTLGGITEAFF | TGTGCCAGCACCTTGGGCGGAATCACTGAAGCTTTCTTT
TRBD1 | NA | 14 | TRBJ1-6 | TRBV30 | CAWSTRTGDSPLHF | TGTGCCTGGAGTACCAGGACAGGGGATTCACCCCTCCACTTT
NA | NA | 13 | TRBJ1-2 | TRBV2 | CASIKQDNYGYTF | TGTGCCAGTATCAAGCAGGATAACTATGGCTACACCTTC
NA | NA | 14 | TRBJ2-4 | TRBV21-1 | CASRYGTLKNIQYF | TGTGCCAGCAGGTACGGGACGCTTAAAAACATTCAGTACTTC
NA | NA | 15 | TRBJ2-2 | TRBV6-5 | CASSYLQANTGELFF | TGTGCCAGCAGTTACCTGCAGGCCAACACCGGGGAGCTGTTTTTT
TRBD2 | NA | 15 | TRBJ2-1 | TRBV6-2/TRBV6-3 | CASSYSRTRTNEQFF | TGTGCCAGCAGTTACTCGAGGACTAGGACCAATGAGCAGTTCTTC
NA | NA | 15 | TRBJ1-1 | TRBV6-5 | CASSCTGFWNTEAFF | TGTGCCAGCAGTTGTACAGGGTTTTGGAACACTGAAGCTTTCTTT
NA | NA | 14 | TRBJ2-3 | TRBV10-3 | CAISEERNTDTQYF | TGTGCCATCAGTGAGGAGAGAAACACAGATACGCAGTATTTT
TRBD1 | NA | 14 | TRBJ2-4 | TRBV2 | CASRTGVLKNIQYF | TGTGCCAGCAGGACAGGGGTACTCAAAAACATTCAGTACTTC
NA | many | 11 | TRBJ1-1 | TRBV7-2 | CASSLGVEAFF | TGTGCCAGCAGCTTAGGGGTCGAAGCTTTCTTT
NA | NA | 18 | TRBJ2-1 | TRBV4-1 | CASSPLPPGTGSYNEQFF | TGCGCCAGCAGCCCCCTCCCCCCCGGGACGGGAAGCTACAATGAGCAGTTCTTC
TRBD1 | NA | 15 | TRBJ2-7 | TRBV4-1 | CASSQVDREGYEQYF | TGCGCCAGCAGCCAAGTAGACAGGGAAGGCTACGAGCAGTACTTC
NA | few | 16 | TRBJ2-1 | TRBV20-1 | CSARDRASVLSDEQFF | TGCAGTGCTAGAGATCGAGCTAGCGTGCTGTCTGATGAGCAGTTCTTC
NA | NA | 13 | TRBJ1-1 | TRBV9 | CASSVDRITEAFF | TGTGCCAGCAGCGTAGATAGGATTACTGAAGCTTTCTTT
TRBD2 | few | 14 | TRBJ2-3 | TRBV20-1 | CSASSGSFTDTQYF | TGCAGTGCCAGTAGCGGGAGCTTCACAGATACGCAGTATTTT
NA | NA | 14 | TRBJ1-5 | TRBV11-2 | CASSSTWGNQPQHF | TGTGCCAGCAGCTCTACGTGGGGCAATCAGCCCCAGCATTTT
TRBD2 | few | 15 | TRBJ2-3 | TRBV5-1 | CASSFGAGNTDTQYF | TGCGCCAGCAGCTTCGGAGCGGGGAACACAGATACGCAGTATTTT
NA | NA | 15 | TRBJ2-7 | TRBV4-1 | CASSQVPSFSYEQYF | TGCGCCAGCAGCCAAGTCCCTTCGTTCTCCTACGAGCAGTACTTC
NA | NA | 14 | TRBJ1-1 | TRBV25-1 | CASTHTELNTEAFF | TGTGCCAGCACCCACACGGAGCTAAACACTGAAGCTTTCTTT
NA | NA | 14 | TRBJ2-7 | TRBV12-3/TRBV12-4 | CASTLGQRTYEQYF | TGTGCCAGCACCTTAGGACAACGAACCTACGAGCAGTACTTC
TRBD2 | many | 16 | TRBJ2-7 | TRBV6-1 | CASSEPFGGEYYEQYF | TGTGCCAGCAGTGAACCCTTTGGGGGGGAGTACTACGAGCAGTACTTC
NA | few | 13 | TRBJ2-2 | TRBV3-1 | CASSQQNTGELFF | TGTGCCAGCAGCCAGCAGAACACCGGGGAGCTGTTTTTT
TRBD1 | few | 14 | TRBJ1-5 | TRBV24-1 | CATSDQDRWKPQHF | TGTGCCACCAGTGACCAGGACAGGTGGAAGCCCCAGCATTTT
NA | few | 16 | TRBJ2-3 | TRBV5-1 | CASSFTPGGKIDTQYF | TGCGCCAGCAGCTTTACCCCTGGCGGGAAGATAGATACGCAGTATTTT
TRBD1 | NA | 13 | TRBJ2-7 | TRBV30 | CAWSGGQGGEQYF | TGTGCCTGGAGTGGCGGACAGGGGGGCGAGCAGTACTTC
NA | NA | 14 | TRBJ1-1 | TRBV7-2 | CASSLGRQNTEAFF | TGTGCCAGCAGCTTAGGGCGCCAGAACACTGAAGCTTTCTTT
NA | few | 13 | TRBJ2-5 | TRBV29-1 | CSVRLEEEETQYF | TGCAGCGTTCGGCTGGAGGAGGAGGAGACCCAGTACTTC